The 21 T cell receptor beta chains below come from one sample, sequenced in a study of cytotoxic CD8 clonotypes in ibrutinib-treated CLL. TCRdb keeps only in-frame clones here, not all; method: immunoSEQ multiplex PCR. Counted here are around 77,000 clones, 80% occurring once; the ten biggest clones make up 7.7%. The sequencing here drew on PBMCs, taken at disease progression, from a patient treated with ibrutinib. The receptors stem from a human donor with chronic lymphocytic leukemia.

The chain recombines TRBV18 with TRBJ1-5; D remains unclear. From germline, CDR1 is KGHSH and CDR2 LQKENI. The CDR3 spans 13 residues. The V and J ends lost 6 bases and 5 bases respectively, with 11 bases between them. DNA of the CDR3: TGTGCCAGCTCGGCTCAACAAGATCAGCCCCAGCATTTT. It yields the protein CASSAQQDQPQHF. Supplemented by reference TRBV18 and TRBJ1-5, the full variable domain reads NAGVMQNPRHLVRRRGQEARLRCSPMKGHSHVYWYRQLPEEGLKFMVYLQKENIIDESGMPKERFSAEFPKEGPSILRIQQVVRGDSAAYFCASSAQQDQPQHFGDGTRLSIL.

The rearrangement links TRBV5-1 to TRBJ2-5; D is perhaps TRBD1 or TRBD2 (5 bases each). This CDR3 comprises 14 residues. The V end lost 0 bases, the J end lost 5 bases, and 11 bases lay between the germline ends. Germline V gene lookup returns CDR1 SGHRS and CDR2 YFSETQ. The CDR3 bases are TGCGCCAGCAGCTTGGGGGACCCAGGGGAGACCCAGTACTTC. As protein: CASSLGDPGETQYF.

The chain is built from TRBV7-9 and TRBJ1-3, with D possibly TRBD1 on 5 matching bases. V lost 10 bases to trimming and J lost 0 bases, with 25 bases between them. Germline CDR1 SEHNR, CDR2 FQNEAQ (reference sequence). CDR3 length: 18 residues. CDR3: CATSPRGGAAYSGNTIYF. The CDR3 coding sequence is TGTGCCACCTCCCCCCGGGGAGGGGCGGCCTACTCTGGAAACACCATATATTTT.

The J gene is TRBJ2-7, the V gene TRBV5-1; unclear D gene. This CDR3 spans 14 amino acids. Trimming removed 0 bases at V and 2 bases at J, with 9 bases between. Germline V gives CDR1 SGHRS, CDR2 YFSETQ. CDR3 sequence (DNA): TGCGCCAGCAGCTTGGAACCGCAGGCCTACGAGCAGTACTTC. Translation gives CASSLEPQAYEQYF.

This clone was detected only a few times. V is TRBV2 and J is TRBJ2-7, with 8 bases lining up with TRBD2. After removal of 6 bases from V and 1 base from J, the junction contained 8 bases not matched to a gene. The CDR3 extends over 15 amino acids. Germline CDR1 SNHLY, CDR2 FYNNEI. CDR3 nucleotides: TGTGCCAGCAGCGGAATAGCGGGGCCTTCCTACGAGCAGTACTTC. Protein product: CASSGIAGPSYEQYF.

CDR3 DNA: TGTGCCAGCATGGAGCCCCAGCATTTT. As protein: CASMEPQHF. The gene calls are TRBV6-6 and TRBJ1-5; D gene uncertain. Trimming removed 7 bases from V and 8 bases from J, with 3 bases in between. CDR1 is MNHNY, CDR2 SVGAGI, per germline (reference sequence). The CDR3 is 9 residues long.

The chain employs TRBV29-1 and TRBJ2-7; D may be TRBD1 (6 bases). CDR1 and CDR2 (germline): SQVTM, ANQGSEA. Trimming took off 5 bases at V and 6 bases at J, with 14 bases between the two ends. This CDR3 is 12 amino acids long. CDR3 in DNA: TGCAGCGTTACAGGGTGGGATAGCGAGCAGTACTTC. Protein: CSVTGWDSEQYF.

This sequence joins TRBV5-1 and TRBJ1-3; D gene uncertain. CDR1 SGHRS and CDR2 YFSETQ come from the germline V gene. V was clipped by 4 bases and J by 0 bases, with 11 bases between them. The CDR3 length is 15 residues. The CDR3 nucleotides read TGCGCCAGCAGCCACAACCTACGCTCTGGAAACACCATATATTTT. Protein product: CASSHNLRSGNTIYF.

The chain carries TRBV19 and TRBJ2-6, with TRBD2 matching 8 bases. V trimming: 7 bases; J trimming: 2 bases; junction bases outside the gene matches: 7. The germline V gene encodes CDR1 LNHDA and CDR2 SQIVND (reference sequence). The CDR3 runs to 16 residues. The CDR3: CASTPGGAPGANVLTF. The CDR3 nucleotides are TGTGCCAGTACCCCCGGGGGGGCGCCTGGGGCCAACGTCCTGACTTTC.

The chain combines TRBV4-1 with TRBJ2-7, with a possible D match to TRBD1 (5 bases). V shed 4 bases and J shed 3 bases, with 13 bases lying between them. In germline, CDR1 is MGHRA, CDR2 YSYEKL. The CDR3 has 14 residues. The chain's CDR3 is CASSPYMTVYEQYF. Here the CDR3 DNA reads TGCGCCAGCAGCCCCTATATGACAGTCTACGAGCAGTACTTC.

In its sample, this clone was seen once. The rearrangement uses TRBV6-6 and TRBJ2-5; weak D call: TRBD2 (7 bases). The length of the CDR3 is 14 residues. Trimming removed 8 bases from V and 0 bases from J, with 13 bases in between. Germline V lookup: CDR1 MNHNY, CDR2 SVGAGI (reference sequence). The CDR3 protein is CASGGALYQETQYF. CDR3 sequence (DNA): TGTGCCAGCGGGGGGGCCTTGTACCAAGAGACCCAGTACTTC.

Remarks on this clone: This CDR3 is also generated by other DNA sequences in the sample. This sequence joins TRBV2 and TRBJ2-2; a weak D match, TRBD2 (6 bases). Germline CDR1 and CDR2: SNHLY and FYNNEI. The CDR3 length is 12 residues. V lost 4 bases and J 7 bases, leaving 7 bases between the germline ends. The CDR3 DNA sequence: TGTGCCAGCAGTGGTAGCGGCGGGGAGCTGTTTTTT. Translated: CASSGSGGELFF.

The CDR3 coding sequence is TGTGCCAGCTCACCCTTGGGGCTGACTGAAGCTTTCTTT. Translation gives CASSPLGLTEAFF. The gene calls are TRBV18 and TRBJ1-1, with D perhaps matching TRBD1 (5 bases). The germline CDR1 and CDR2 sequences are KGHSH and LQKENI. The CDR3 runs to 13 residues. V was shortened by 3 bases and J by 5 bases, with 10 bases between the two germline ends.

This clone was counted between two and nine times. The genes are TRBV5-1 and TRBJ2-3, with 7 bases that match TRBD2. Germline CDR1 SGHRS, CDR2 YFSETQ. The CDR3 loop spans 17 amino acids. With V trimmed by 4 bases and J by 0 bases, 11 bases remained unmatched. The CDR3 DNA is TGCGCCAGCAGCCCCGGGAGGTCGGGATGGAGCACAGATACGCAGTATTTT. Encoded protein: CASSPGRSGWSTDTQYF.

V gene TRBV7-3 combines with J gene TRBJ2-1, with D perhaps TRBD1 or TRBD2 (6 bases each). Trimming cost V 5 bases and J 9 bases, with 26 bases left between them. The germline CDR1 and CDR2 sequences are SGHTA and FQGTGA. The CDR3 is 17 residues long. CDR3 residues: CASSPSSGGRRGGEQFF. The CDR3 nucleotides are TGTGCCAGCAGCCCTAGCTCCGGGGGCAGAAGGGGTGGTGAGCAGTTCTTC.

This clone was detected only once. The chain employs TRBV10-3 and TRBJ2-3; no firm D call. V dropped 6 bases and J dropped 3 bases, with 4 bases sitting between them. The CDR3 totals 11 residues. Germline V gives CDR1 ENHRY, CDR2 SYGVKD. CDR3 amino acids: CAISKTDTQYF. The CDR3 coding sequence is TGTGCCATCAGCAAAACAGATACGCAGTATTTT.

The gene calls are TRBV5-5 and TRBJ2-5; D remains unclear. Germline V gene data show CDR1 as SGHKS and CDR2 as YYEKEE (reference sequence). With 4 bases removed from V and 5 bases from J, the gap between germline ends came to 6 bases. CDR3 size: 11 residues. The CDR3 DNA reads as TGTGCCAGCAGCCGCCGGGAGACCCAGTACTTC. This codes for CASSRRETQYF. The full variable domain, in which reference TRBV5-5 and TRBJ2-5 provide the parts outside the CDR3, is DAGVTQSPTHLIKTRGQQVTLRCSPISGHKSVSWYQQVLGQGPQFIFQYYEKEERGRGNFPDRFSARQFPNYSSELNVNALLLGDSALYLCASSRRETQYFGPGTRLLVL.

The V gene is TRBV5-4, the J gene TRBJ2-2; 9 bases agree with TRBD1. V dropped 4 bases and J dropped 3; count of bases not matched to a gene: 7. In germline, CDR1 is SGHNT, CDR2 YYREEE (reference sequence). This CDR3 spans 16 amino acids. CDR3 nucleotides: TGTGCCAGCAGCATTGGACAGGGGCGGTACACCGGGGAGCTGTTTTTT. It is translated as CASSIGQGRYTGELFF.

The chain employs TRBV25-1 and TRBJ1-2; the D gene is possibly TRBD1 (6 bases). V dropped 4 bases and J dropped 2 bases, with 8 bases sitting between them. Germline CDR1 is MGHDK and CDR2 is SYGVNS. The CDR3 is 13 amino acids. CDR3 region: CASSVTGNYGYTF. CDR3 DNA sequence: TGTGCCAGCAGTGTCACAGGGAACTATGGCTACACCTTC.

The J gene is TRBJ2-7, the V gene TRBV5-6; tentatively, D is TRBD2 (5 bases). The CDR3 length is 14 residues. The V end lost 0 bases, the J end lost 0 bases, and 7 bases lay between the germline ends. Germline loops: CDR1 SGHDT, CDR2 YYEEEE. CDR3: CASSLGRTSYEQYF. CDR3 coding DNA: TGTGCCAGCAGCTTGGGGAGGACCTCCTACGAGCAGTACTTC. Full variable domain (rest looked up from reference TRBV5-6 and TRBJ2-7): DAGVTQSPTHLIKTRGQQVTLRCSPKSGHDTVSWYQQALGQGPQFIFQYYEEEERQRGNFPDRFSGHQFPNYSSELNVNALLLGDSALYLCASSLGRTSYEQYFGPGTRLTVT.

The table lists this clone with a count of one. This chain uses TRBV6-4 with TRBJ1-1, with D unresolved. In germline, CDR1 is MRHNA, CDR2 SNTAGT. The CDR3 runs to 14 residues. V lost 3 bases to trimming and J lost 1 base, with 9 bases between them. CDR3 residues: CASSEAPENTEAFF. Written as DNA, the CDR3 is TGTGCCAGCAGTGAAGCCCCGGAGAACACTGAAGCTTTCTTT.